A selection of T cell receptor beta chains follows, all from one sample in a study of cytomegalovirus exposure and HLA in healthy donors. The data were produced by immunoSEQ multiplex PCR, yet TCRdb's version contains in-frame clones alone and is incomplete. The table shows about 21,000 clones, with over 75% occurring only once. What was sequenced was PBMCs. The source is a man aged 55 to 70 in good health and CMV-seronegative. Each CDR3 is given with its conserved first and last residue. A D gene is named only where the DNA matches it firmly. Expanded clones get a size class; other rows say once, few or many, or leave the size out.

J gene	V gene	clone size	D gene	CDR3 DNA	CDR3 protein
TRBJ1-4	TRBV7-8	NA	NA	TGTGCCAGCAGCTTATCAGGGATTAATGAAAAACTGTTTTTT	CASSLSGINEKLFF
TRBJ2-1	TRBV6-1	NA	TRBD2	TGTGCCAGCAGTCTAGGACTAGCGGGGGGAGGTGAGCAGTTCTTC	CASSLGLAGGGEQFF
TRBJ2-1	TRBV5-1	NA	NA	TGCGCCAGCAGCTTGTTTCTAGGAGCCAATGAGCAGTTCTTC	CASSLFLGANEQFF
TRBJ2-7	TRBV19	NA	NA	TGTGCCAGTAGCGACTACACCTCCTACGAGCAGTACTTC	CASSDYTSYEQYF
TRBJ2-7	TRBV10-3	NA	NA	TGTGCCATCAGTTGGACAGACGGCTACGAGCAGTACTTC	CAISWTDGYEQYF
TRBJ2-6	TRBV15	once	NA	TGTGCCACCAGCGCCCAGGGAAATTTCGCCGGGGCCAACGTCCTGACTTTC	CATSAQGNFAGANVLTF
TRBJ2-1	TRBV15	few	NA	TGTGCCACCAGCTACCGAATAGCGGATAACAATGAGCAGTTCTTC	CATSYRIADNNEQFF
TRBJ2-7	TRBV2	NA	NA	TGTGCCAGCAGTGAAGCTCTGTACGGGGGGCCCTCCTACGAGCAGTACTTC	CASSEALYGGPSYEQYF
TRBJ2-7	TRBV7-9	NA	TRBD2	TGTTCCAGCAATCCGGGAGGGAACGAGCAGTACTTC	CSSNPGGNEQYF
TRBJ2-1	TRBV6-4	NA	NA	TGTGCCAGCAGCCCCGAGGCGAGCTCCTACAATGAGCAGTTCTTC	CASSPEASSYNEQFF
TRBJ2-3	TRBV28	NA	TRBD1	TGTGCCAGCAGTTTCCCGCTCATACAGGGGGAACAAGCAAATACGCAGTATTTT	CASSFPLIQGEQANTQYF
TRBJ1-3	TRBV5-1	NA	TRBD1	TGCGCCAGCAGCCGAAAATCCGGGACAGGGGGCGGATTAGGAAACACCATATATTTT	CASSRKSGTGGGLGNTIYF
TRBJ1-2	TRBV4-2	NA	NA	TGTGCCAGCAGCCTACCCTCCCCGGGGGGTGGCTACACCTTC	CASSLPSPGGGYTF